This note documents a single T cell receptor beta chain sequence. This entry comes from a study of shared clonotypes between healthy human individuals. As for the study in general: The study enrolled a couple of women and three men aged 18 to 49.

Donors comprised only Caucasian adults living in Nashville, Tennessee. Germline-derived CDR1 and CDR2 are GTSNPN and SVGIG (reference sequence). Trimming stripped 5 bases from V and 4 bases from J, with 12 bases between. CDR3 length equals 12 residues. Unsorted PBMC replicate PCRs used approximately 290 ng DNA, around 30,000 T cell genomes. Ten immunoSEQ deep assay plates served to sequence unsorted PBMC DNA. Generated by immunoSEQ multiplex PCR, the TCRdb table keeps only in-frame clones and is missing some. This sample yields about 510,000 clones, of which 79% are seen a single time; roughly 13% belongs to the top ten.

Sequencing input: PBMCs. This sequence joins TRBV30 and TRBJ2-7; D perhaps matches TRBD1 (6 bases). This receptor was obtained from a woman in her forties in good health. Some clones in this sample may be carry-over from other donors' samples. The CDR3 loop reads CAWGDNRYEQYF. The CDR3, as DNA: TGTGCCTGGGGGGACAACCGGTACGAGCAGTACTTC.